This T cell receptor (beta chain) was profiled in a study of regulatory T cells in long-lasting Graves disease. Time point specified: persistent/refractory GD, antithyroid drugs over 5 years with positive TRAb. Extracted PBMC RNA gave rise to the TCR library. From an endocrinology department in Xi'an, China, came the patients. According to the study, TCR beta libraries were built with iRepertoire HTBI primers and CDR3-region Arm-PCR. As processed by the authors: Taken together, the samples had 60 to 80 TRBV and roughly 15 TRBJ segments identified. Each CDR3 protein is one row after TCRdb ran MiXCR on the multiplex PCR reads. TCRdb's processing, not the study's, gives the V and J calls here. The repertoire holds approximately 400,000 distinct CDR3 sequences, with approximately 23% as singletons. This clonotype was counted between two and nine times. Its antigen is currently unknown. In germline, CDR1 is PRHDT, CDR2 FYEKMQ (reference sequence). The CDR3 has 14 residues. Deletions cut 2 bases from V and 2 bases from J, with 8 bases between.

Study-wide results and caveats: Patients whose Graves' disease persisted exhibited lower TCR diversity than those newly diagnosed. Accuracy was possibly reduced by small sample size.

The starting material was peripheral blood mononuclear cells (PBMCs), obtained when the disease was refractory, from a patient treated with antithyroid drugs. The source of this sequence is a woman between 40 and 50 years old with Graves disease. The chain carries TRBV13 and TRBJ2-3; TRBD1 is a possible D gene (5 bases). In DNA form, the CDR3 reads TGTGCCAGCAGCTTATGGGGCCTCACAGATACGCAGTATTTT. This codes for CASSLWGLTDTQYF.